This TCR beta chain was recovered during a study of blood T cells in healthy people across ages. About the study: About one barcoded beta molecule per two T cells came from capture by template switching. Study-wide results and limits: A strong correlation was found between TCR beta diversity and the percentage of naive T cells. Roughly linearly, TCR beta diversity per million T cells fell as age increased.

About this clonotype itself: Its antigen is not identified.

The CDR3 runs 13 residues. Germline V CDR1 and CDR2: MGHDK, SYGVNS. With 6 bases removed from V and 0 bases from J, the gap between germline ends came to 8 bases. Primed by a sample-barcoded 5' primer and a J-beta primer mix, a second PCR proceeded for 7 to 11 cycles. The template-switch adaptor was a 5' adaptor with 12 random nucleotides. It tagged each cDNA molecule. TCRdb recomputed calls from the 5' RACE reads with MiXCR, one row per CDR3 protein. Of over 300,000 distinct CDR3 sequences listed, more than 45% are singletons. The specimen sequenced was blood. The chain has TRBV25-1 and TRBJ1-1, with a weak D call TRBD1 (5 bases). The source of this sequence is a man between 60 and 70 years old in good health. The CDR3 nucleotides are TGTGCCAGCAGCTGGGACCTGAACACTGAAGCTTTCTTT. This codes for CASSWDLNTEAFF.